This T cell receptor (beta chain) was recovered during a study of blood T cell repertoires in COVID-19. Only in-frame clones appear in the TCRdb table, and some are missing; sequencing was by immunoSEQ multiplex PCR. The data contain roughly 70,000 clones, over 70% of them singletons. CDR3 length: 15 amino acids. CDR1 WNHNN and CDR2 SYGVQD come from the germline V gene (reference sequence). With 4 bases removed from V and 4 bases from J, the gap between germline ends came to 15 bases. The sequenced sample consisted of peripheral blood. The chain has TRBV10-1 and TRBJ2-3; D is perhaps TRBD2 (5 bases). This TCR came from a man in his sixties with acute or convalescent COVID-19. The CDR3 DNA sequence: TGCGCCAGCAGTGGGAGGTCGCCCGCTCCAGATACGCAGTATTTT. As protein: CASSGRSPAPDTQYF.